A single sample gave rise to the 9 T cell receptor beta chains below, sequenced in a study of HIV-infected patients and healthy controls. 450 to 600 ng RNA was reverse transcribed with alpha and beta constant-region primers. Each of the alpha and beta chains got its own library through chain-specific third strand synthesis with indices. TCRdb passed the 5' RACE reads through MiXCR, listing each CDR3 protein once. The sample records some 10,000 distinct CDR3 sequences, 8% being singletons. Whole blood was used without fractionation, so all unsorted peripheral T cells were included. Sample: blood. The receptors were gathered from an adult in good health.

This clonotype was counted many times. The CDR3 reads CSARVTGDVSPLHF. The CDR3 bases are TGCAGTGCTAGAGTTACCGGGGACGTATCACCCCTCCACTTT. V usage is TRBV20-1 and J usage is TRBJ1-6, with D tentatively TRBD1 (5 bases). Germline V gene lookup returns CDR1 DFQATT and CDR2 SNEGSKA (reference sequence). CDR3 size: 14 residues. V dropped 1 base and J dropped 10 bases, with 14 bases sitting between them.

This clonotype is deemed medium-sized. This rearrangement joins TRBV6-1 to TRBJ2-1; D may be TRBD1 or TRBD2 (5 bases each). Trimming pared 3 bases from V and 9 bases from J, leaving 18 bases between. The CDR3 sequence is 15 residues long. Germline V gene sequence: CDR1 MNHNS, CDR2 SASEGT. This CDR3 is CASSDYRYGAPEQFF. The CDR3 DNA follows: TGTGCCAGCAGTGATTATAGATACGGGGCGCCTGAGCAGTTCTTC.

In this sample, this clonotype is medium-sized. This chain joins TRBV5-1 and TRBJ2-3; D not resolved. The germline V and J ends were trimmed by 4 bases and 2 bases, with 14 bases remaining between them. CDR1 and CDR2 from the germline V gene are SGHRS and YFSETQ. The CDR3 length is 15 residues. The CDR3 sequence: CASSLGMDHTDTQYF. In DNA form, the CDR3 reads TGCGCCAGCAGCCTTGGCATGGACCACACAGATACGCAGTATTTT.

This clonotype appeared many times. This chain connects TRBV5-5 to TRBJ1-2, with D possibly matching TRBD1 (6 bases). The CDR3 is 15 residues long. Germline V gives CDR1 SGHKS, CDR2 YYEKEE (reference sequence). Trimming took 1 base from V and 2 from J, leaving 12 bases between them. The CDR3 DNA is TGTGCCAGCAGCTTGTGGAATACAGGGAACTATGGCTACACCTTC. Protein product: CASSLWNTGNYGYTF.

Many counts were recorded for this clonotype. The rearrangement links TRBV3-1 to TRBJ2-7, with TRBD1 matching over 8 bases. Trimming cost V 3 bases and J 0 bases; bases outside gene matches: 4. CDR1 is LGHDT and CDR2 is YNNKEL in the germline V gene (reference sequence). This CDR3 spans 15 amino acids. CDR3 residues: CASSHWDRSSYEQYF. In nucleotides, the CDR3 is TGTGCCAGCAGCCATTGGGACAGGAGCTCCTACGAGCAGTACTTC.

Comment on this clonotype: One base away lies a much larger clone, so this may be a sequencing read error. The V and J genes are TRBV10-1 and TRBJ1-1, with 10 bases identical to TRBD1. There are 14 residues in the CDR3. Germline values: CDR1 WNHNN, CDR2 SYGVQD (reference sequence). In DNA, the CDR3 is TGCGCCAGCAATCCGGGACAGGGGAACACTGAAGCTCTCTTT. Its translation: CASNPGQGNTEALF.

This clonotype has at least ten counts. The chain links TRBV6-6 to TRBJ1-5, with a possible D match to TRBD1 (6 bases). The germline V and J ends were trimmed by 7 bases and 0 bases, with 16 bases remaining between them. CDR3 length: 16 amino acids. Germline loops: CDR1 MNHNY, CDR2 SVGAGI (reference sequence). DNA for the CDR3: TGTGCCAGCATGTGGGTAGGGGGTGATAGCAATCAGCCCCAGCATTTT. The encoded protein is CASMWVGGDSNQPQHF.

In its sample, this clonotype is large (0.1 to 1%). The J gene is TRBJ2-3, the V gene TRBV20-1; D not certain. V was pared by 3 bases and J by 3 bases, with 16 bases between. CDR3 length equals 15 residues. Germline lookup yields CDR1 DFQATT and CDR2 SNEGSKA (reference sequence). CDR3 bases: TGCAGTGCTAGTTTTGGTGAAAAGGCGACAGATACGCAGTATTTT. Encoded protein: CSASFGEKATDTQYF.

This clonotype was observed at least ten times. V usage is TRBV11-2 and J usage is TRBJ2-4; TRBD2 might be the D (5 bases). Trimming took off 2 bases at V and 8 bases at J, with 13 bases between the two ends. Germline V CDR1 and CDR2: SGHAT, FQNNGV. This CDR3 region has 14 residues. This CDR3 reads CASSLNRGKDIQYF. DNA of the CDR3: TGTGCCAGCAGCTTAAACAGAGGGAAGGACATTCAGTACTTC.